The following is a T cell receptor (beta chain) sequence with its context. This sample stems from a study of blood T cell repertoires in COVID-19. Study in general: Material from acute and convalescent COVID-19 was sourced from the United States, Italy and Spain. T cells, B-cell-depleted T cells, or PBMCs provided the cDNA or gDNA that served as material.

Trimming took off 0 bases at V and 2 bases at J, with 16 bases between the two ends. The CDR3 loop spans 18 amino acids. Germline CDR1 SGHTA, CDR2 FQGNSA. In the original processing: Estimation of nucleated cell counts was performed using reference gene primer amplification. Repertoires were generated with immunoSEQ multiplex PCR, while TCRdb's copy carries only in-frame clones and drops some. The DNA gave D and trimming, while V, J and clone size come from that table. The table has under 130,000 clones, around 83% seen once. This TCR was sampled from a woman older than 75 with acute or convalescent COVID-19. What was sequenced was peripheral blood. The chain carries TRBV7-2 and TRBJ1-4; possibly TRBD1 for D (5 bases). CDR3 region: CASSLAGGSRGTNEKLFF. The CDR3 nucleotides are TGTGCCAGCAGCTTAGCGGGGGGATCAAGGGGCACTAATGAAAAACTGTTTTTT.